This T cell receptor (beta chain) was sequenced during a study of T cells in narcolepsy. General observations from the study: Healthy controls reportedly lacked the autoreactive clonotypes serially found in patients' blood. Comparing one patient's CSF and blood CD4+ clonotypes highlighted HCRT- and TRIB2-specific autoreactive clonotypes. In some patient and control memory CD4+ samples, autoreactive clones were absent.

TCRdb's table, derived via immunoSEQ multiplex PCR, lists solely in-frame clones and lacks some. The data show fewer than 30,000 clones, 85% to 90% seen once. V lost 3 bases and J lost 4, with 10 bases in between. Looked up from germline, CDR1 is KGHSH and CDR2 is LQKENI. The CDR3 runs to 14 residues. With respect to this clone: No antigen is known for it.

This chain joins TRBV18 and TRBJ2-1; TRBD1 is a possible D gene (5 bases). The receptor's source is a human donor with narcolepsy. The sample taken for sequencing was CD45RA- memory CD4+ T cells from PBMCs. CDR3 protein: CASSPRQHYNEQFF. For the CDR3, the DNA is TGTGCCAGCTCACCCCGACAGCATTACAATGAGCAGTTCTTC.